This note documents a single T cell receptor beta chain sequence. What it recognizes is unknown. Sorted-subset replicate PCRs used 150 to 200 ng DNA, roughly 28,000 T cell genomes. The assay was immunoSEQ multiplex PCR, and TCRdb's table has in-frame clones only and misses some. The sample lists under 2,000,000 clones, about 94% occurring once. This entry is derived from a study of shared clonotypes between healthy human individuals. Turning to the study itself: Three plates were used per donor for CD4 naive, three for CD4 memory, two for CD8 naive and one for CD8 memory. Findings and limits, study-wide: The small donor group covered limited genetic and exposure diversity.

The V gene lost 2 bases and the J gene lost 0 bases, with 14 bases spanning the gap. CDR3 length equals 16 residues. Germline lookup yields CDR1 WSHSY and CDR2 SAAADI. CD8 cells classed as naive were CD45RO-negative and positively selected for CCR7, excluding terminally differentiated effector memory CD45RA+ cells. Specimen: naive CD8+ T cells sorted from blood. The receptor was isolated from a man aged 18 to 30 in good health. The V call is TRBV10-2, the J call TRBJ2-7; possible D gene TRBD1, 5 bases. The CDR3, as DNA: TGCGCCAGCAGTGAGGTCAGGGCGGACCACTCCTACGAGCAGTACTTC. It encodes CASSEVRADHSYEQYF.